The clone carrying this T cell receptor beta chain was counted many times. This sample stems from a study of T-cell reconstitution after alpha-beta-depleted transplantation in children. Trimming cost V 3 bases and J 4 bases, with 7 bases left between them. Germline loops: CDR1 LNHNV, CDR2 YYDKDF (reference sequence). This CDR3 is built from 13 residues. For TCRbeta, the library was prepared with unique molecular identifiers. TCRdb called the PCR reads again in MiXCR, with one record for every CDR3 protein. Among 600,000 to 700,000 distinct CDR3 sequences listed, approximately 15% were seen once. Sequenced here: PBMCs from the stem cell graft donor, sampled from the stem cell graft. This chain links TRBV15 with TRBJ1-5; D not resolved. This TCR derives from a human donor who donated a stem cell graft to a child with acute myeloid leukemia. The CDR3 region is CATSSALNQPQHF. CDR3 sequence (DNA): TGTGCCACCAGCAGCGCTCTTAATCAGCCCCAGCATTTT.